This TCR beta chain originates from a study of cytomegalovirus exposure and HLA in healthy donors. The study's findings and limits: Roughly uniform depth of sequencing across donors was assumed in presence/absence analyses. Earlier analysis looked at TCR beta V segments, and most were productive about 87% or about 30% of the time.

Trimming shortened V by 6 bases and J by 4 bases, and 14 bases separated the two germline ends. The length of the CDR3 is 14 residues. Germline V gives CDR1 SEHNR, CDR2 FQNEAQ (reference sequence). Researchers ran the PCR with 60 Vbeta and 13 Jbeta primers. The assay was immunoSEQ multiplex PCR, and TCRdb's table has in-frame clones only and misses some. The sample records approximately 70,000 clones, 65% to 70% being singletons. As for this clone: What it binds is unknown.

The sequence derives from a male donor in good health and CMV-seropositive. Sequencing used PBMCs. The chain joins TRBV7-9 to TRBJ2-3; TRBD1 might be the D (6 bases). The CDR3 region is CASRYNREADTQYF. In nucleotides, the CDR3 is TGTGCCAGCAGGTATAACAGGGAAGCAGATACGCAGTATTTT.